What follows describes a single T cell receptor beta chain. The antigen remains unidentified. TCRdb reprocessed the 5' RACE reads with MiXCR, giving one entry per CDR3 protein. Of about 530,000 distinct CDR3 sequences detected, under 25% appear once; the ten largest clones hold approximately 0.52%. These data come from a study of identical twins. Study-wide results and limits: Cord blood beta clonotypes present at high abundance carried fewer insertions; no such pattern appeared in memory repertoires. The presence of invariant MAIT and iNKT cells could partly confound analyses of zero-insertion sequences.

V shed 8 bases and J 0 bases; nucleotides not matched to a gene: 14. CDR1 is WSHSY, CDR2 SAAADI, per germline. The CDR3 covers 19 residues. These records were also assigned to another study, of yellow fever vaccine responses in identical twins.

The sequence was collected from a woman aged 18-30 years in good health. This rearrangement joins TRBV10-2 to TRBJ2-1; 12 bases are a match to TRBD2. The sequenced material came from CD4+ T cells sorted from blood. The CDR3 DNA reads TGCGCCAGCCGCGGGGGACTAGCGGGTTCCTCGAGCTCCTACAATGAGCAGTTCTTC. Translating it yields CASRGGLAGSSSSYNEQFF.